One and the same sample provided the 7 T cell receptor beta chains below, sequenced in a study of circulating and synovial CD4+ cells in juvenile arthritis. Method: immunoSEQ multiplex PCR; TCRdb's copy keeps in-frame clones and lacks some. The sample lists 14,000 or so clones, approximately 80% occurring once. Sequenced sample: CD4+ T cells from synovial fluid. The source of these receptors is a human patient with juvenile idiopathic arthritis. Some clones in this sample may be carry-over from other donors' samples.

DNA of the CDR3: TGTGCCAGCAGCTTTGAGGGAACTGAAGCTTTCTTT. It specifies CASSFEGTEAFF. V usage is TRBV7-9 and J usage is TRBJ1-1; D is unresolved. Trimming left V 3 bases short and J 5 bases short, with 7 bases between. There are 12 residues in the CDR3. Per germline, CDR1 SEHNR and CDR2 FQNEAQ (reference sequence).

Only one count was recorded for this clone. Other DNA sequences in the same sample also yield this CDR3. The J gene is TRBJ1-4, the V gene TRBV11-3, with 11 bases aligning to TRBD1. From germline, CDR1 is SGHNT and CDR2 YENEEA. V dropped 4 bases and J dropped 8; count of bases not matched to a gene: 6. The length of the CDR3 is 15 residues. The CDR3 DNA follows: TGTGCCAGCAGCTCCGGACAGGGGGCGGGAGAAAAACTGTTTTTT. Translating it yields CASSSGQGAGEKLFF.

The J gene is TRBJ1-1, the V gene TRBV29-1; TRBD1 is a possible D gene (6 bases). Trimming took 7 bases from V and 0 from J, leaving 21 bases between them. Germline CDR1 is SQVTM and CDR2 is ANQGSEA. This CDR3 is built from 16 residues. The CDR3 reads CSAKGGAGVMNTEAFF. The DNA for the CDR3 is TGCAGCGCGAAAGGAGGTGCAGGGGTTATGAACACTGAAGCTTTCTTT.

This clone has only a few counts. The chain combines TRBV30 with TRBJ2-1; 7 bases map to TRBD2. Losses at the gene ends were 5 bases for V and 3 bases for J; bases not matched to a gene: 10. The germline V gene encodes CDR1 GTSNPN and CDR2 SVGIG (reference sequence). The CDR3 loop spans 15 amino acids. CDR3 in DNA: TGTGCCTGGGATGCGGGGGACTATGGCTACAATGAGCAGTTCTTC. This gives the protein CAWDAGDYGYNEQFF.

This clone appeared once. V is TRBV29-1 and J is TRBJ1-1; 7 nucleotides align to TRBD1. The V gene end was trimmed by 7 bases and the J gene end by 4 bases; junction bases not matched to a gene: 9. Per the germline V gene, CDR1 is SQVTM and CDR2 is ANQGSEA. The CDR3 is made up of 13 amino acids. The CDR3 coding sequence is TGCAGCGCCCTGGTGAACAGGGGCACTGAAGCTTTCTTT. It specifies CSALVNRGTEAFF.

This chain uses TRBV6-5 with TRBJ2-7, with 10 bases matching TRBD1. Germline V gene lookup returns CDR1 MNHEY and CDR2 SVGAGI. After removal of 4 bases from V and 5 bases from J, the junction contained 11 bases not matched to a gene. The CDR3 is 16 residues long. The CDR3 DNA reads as TGTGCCAGCAGTTCTAAAGCGGACAGGGGGAACCACGAGCAGTACTTC. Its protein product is CASSSKADRGNHEQYF.

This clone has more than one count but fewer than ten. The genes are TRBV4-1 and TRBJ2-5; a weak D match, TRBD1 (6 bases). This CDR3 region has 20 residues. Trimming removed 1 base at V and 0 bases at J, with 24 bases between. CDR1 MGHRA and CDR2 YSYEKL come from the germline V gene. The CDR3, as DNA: TGCGCCAGCAGCCAAGCGAAACTCCGGGACACCGAGGGGTACCAAGAGACCCAGTACTTC. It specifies CASSQAKLRDTEGYQETQYF.